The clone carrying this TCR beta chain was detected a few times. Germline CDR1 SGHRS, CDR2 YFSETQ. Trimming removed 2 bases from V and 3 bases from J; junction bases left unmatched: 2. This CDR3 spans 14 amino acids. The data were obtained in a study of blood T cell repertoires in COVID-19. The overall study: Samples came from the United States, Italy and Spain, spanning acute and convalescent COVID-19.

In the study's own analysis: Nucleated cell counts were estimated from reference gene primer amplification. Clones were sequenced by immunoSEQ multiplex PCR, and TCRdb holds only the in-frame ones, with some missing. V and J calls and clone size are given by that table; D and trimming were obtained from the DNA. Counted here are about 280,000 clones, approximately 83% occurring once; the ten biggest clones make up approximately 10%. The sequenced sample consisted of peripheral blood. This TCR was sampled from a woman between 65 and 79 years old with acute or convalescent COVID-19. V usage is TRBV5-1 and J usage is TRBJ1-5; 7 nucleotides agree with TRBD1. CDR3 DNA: TGCGCCAGCAGCTTAGGGGGCCCCAATCAGCCCCAGCATTTT. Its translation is CASSLGGPNQPQHF.